What follows are 31 T cell receptor beta chains derived from one specimen sequenced in a study of OX40 agonist ivuxolimab in advanced cancers. To prepare the library, the immunoSEQ multiplex PCR assay was applied. Here the immuneACCESS table is served through TCRdb, limited to in-frame sequences with V and J called. Missing clones are a known gap in these copies; in checked studies unresolved V genes cover under half, and the rest lacks a known reason. A total of 70,000 or so clones appear in this sample, approximately 89% of them only once. The leading ten clones occupy 0.25% to 0.35% of the sample. The source was CD4+ or CD8+ T cells sorted from blood, collected in a trial of the OX40 agonist ivuxolimab. Receptors originate from an adult with an advanced solid tumor such as melanoma, head and neck, liver or kidney cancer.

The V call is TRBV9, the J call TRBJ1-1; the D is unclear. CDR3 length equals 15 residues. Germline CDR1 and CDR2: SGDLS and YYNGEE. With 0 bases removed from V and 1 base from J, the gap between germline ends came to 10 bases. CDR3: CASSVGAKGNTEAFF. Here the CDR3 DNA reads TGTGCCAGCAGCGTAGGCGCCAAAGGGAACACTGAAGCTTTCTTT. Supplemented by reference TRBV9 and TRBJ1-1, the full variable domain reads DSGVTQTPKHLITATGQRVTLRCSPRSGDLSVYWYQQSLDQGLQFLIQYYNGEERAKGNILERFSAQQFPDLHSELNLSSLELGDSALYFCASSVGAKGNTEAFFGQGTRLTVV.

CDR3 DNA sequence: TGTGCCAGCAGTGAACCAGACGGCATGAACACTGAAGCTTTCTTT. This sequence encodes CASSEPDGMNTEAFF. This rearrangement joins TRBV25-1 to TRBJ1-1; D not certain. With 2 bases removed from V and 0 bases from J, the gap between germline ends came to 10 bases. Germline V lookup: CDR1 MGHDK, CDR2 SYGVNS. This CDR3 region has 15 residues.

The chain has TRBV5-6 and TRBJ1-2, with 8 bases identical to TRBD1. Losses at the gene ends were 4 bases for V and 5 bases for J; bases not matched to a gene: 10. The CDR3 sequence is 15 residues long. Per the germline V gene, CDR1 is SGHDT and CDR2 is YYEEEE. The CDR3 spells CASSTSDRERYGYTF. The CDR3 nucleotides read TGTGCCAGCAGCACCTCGGACAGGGAACGATATGGCTACACCTTC.

This clone was seen once. The rearrangement joins TRBV19 to TRBJ2-7; 11 bases line up with TRBD1. The germline V gene has CDR1 LNHDA and CDR2 SQIVND (reference sequence). This CDR3 is built from 15 residues. V lost 10 bases to trimming and J lost 3 bases; unmatched junction nucleotides: 11. This chain's CDR3 is CATTYSGTGGYEQYF. The CDR3 nucleotides read TGTGCCACTACATATAGTGGGACAGGGGGCTACGAGCAGTACTTC. Variable domain in full (rest from reference TRBV19 and TRBJ2-7): DGGITQSPKYLFRKEGQNVTLSCEQNLNHDAMYWYRQDPGQGLRLIYYSQIVNDFQKGDIAEGYSVSREKKESFPLTVTSAQKNPTAFYLCATTYSGTGGYEQYFGPGTRLTVT.

This chain links TRBV19 with TRBJ2-1; the match to TRBD2 covers 10 bases. Trimming at V came to 5 bases and at J to 7 bases, leaving 8 bases not matched to a gene. Germline CDR1 is LNHDA and CDR2 is SQIVND (reference sequence). The CDR3 is 15 amino acids. This chain's CDR3 is CASSVTSGTANEQFF. In nucleotides, the CDR3 is TGTGCCAGTAGTGTTACTAGCGGGACTGCGAATGAGCAGTTCTTC.

The V call is TRBV11-1, the J call TRBJ2-7; maybe TRBD1 (6 bases). This CDR3 is built from 17 residues. Germline V CDR1 and CDR2: SGHAT, FQDESV (reference sequence). V lost 1 base, J lost 0 bases, and 16 bases lay in between. CDR3 DNA sequence: TGTGCCAGCAGCTTAGGACGTCCAGGGGCGGCCTCCTACGAGCAGTACTTC. It specifies CASSLGRPGAASYEQYF.

The chain couples TRBV19 to TRBJ2-4, with 9 nucleotides matching TRBD2. From germline, CDR1 is LNHDA and CDR2 SQIVND (reference sequence). The CDR3 length is 17 residues. V lost 8 bases and J lost 0; bases outside the gene matches: 11. CDR3 protein: CASPLGLAGLAKNIQYF. The CDR3 DNA reads as TGTGCCAGTCCCCTGGGGCTAGCGGGATTAGCCAAAAACATTCAGTACTTC. The entire variable domain, with the rest obtained from reference TRBV19 and TRBJ2-4, is as follows: DGGITQSPKYLFRKEGQNVTLSCEQNLNHDAMYWYRQDPGQGLRLIYYSQIVNDFQKGDIAEGYSVSREKKESFPLTVTSAQKNPTAFYLCASPLGLAGLAKNIQYFGAGTRLSVL.

In DNA form, the CDR3 reads TGTGCCTGGAGTGTAGGACGGGAATCACCCCTCCACTTT. Translation: CAWSVGRESPLHF. The chain couples TRBV30 to TRBJ1-6, with D unclear. The CDR3 totals 13 residues. Trimming took off 0 bases at V and 10 bases at J, with 10 bases between the two ends. Germline V gives CDR1 GTSNPN, CDR2 SVGIG (reference sequence). Filled out from reference TRBV30 and TRBJ1-6, the complete variable domain reads SQTIHQWPATLVQPVGSPLSLECTVEGTSNPNLYWYRQAAGRGLQLLFYSVGIGQISSEVPQNLSASRPQDRQFILSSKKLLLSDSGFYLCAWSVGRESPLHFGNGTRLTVT.

The chain recombines TRBV4-1 with TRBJ2-7; 9 nucleotides agree with TRBD2. The CDR3 sequence is 16 residues long. V gave up 0 bases and J gave up 1 base; unmatched junction bases: 4. Germline V CDR1 and CDR2: MGHRA, YSYEKL. The CDR3 spells CASSQDRLAGSYEQYF. CDR3 DNA: TGCGCCAGCAGCCAAGATAGGCTAGCGGGGTCCTACGAGCAGTACTTC.

The J gene is TRBJ2-1, the V gene TRBV6-1; D might be TRBD1 (5 bases). Germline CDR1 MNHNS, CDR2 SASEGT. The CDR3 is 14 residues long. V lost 4 bases and J 3 bases, leaving 10 bases between the germline ends. Here the CDR3 reads CASSVDNIYNEQFF. The CDR3 coding sequence is TGTGCCAGCAGTGTGGACAACATCTACAATGAGCAGTTCTTC.

This clone was found once. The rearrangement links TRBV14 to TRBJ2-6; 7 bases align to TRBD2. Looked up from germline, CDR1 is SGHDN and CDR2 is FVKESK. Trimming cost V 2 bases and J 2 bases; bases outside gene matches: 3. This CDR3 has 16 residues. The CDR3 nucleotides are TGTGCCAGCAGCCAAATTGGGGGGGCTGGGGCCAACGTCCTGACTTTC. Amino acid sequence: CASSQIGGAGANVLTF.

The chain combines TRBV5-6 with TRBJ1-2; tentative D call: TRBD1 (6 bases). CDR1 and CDR2 from the germline V gene are SGHDT and YYEEEE. V was pared by 0 bases and J by 3 bases, with 12 bases between. The CDR3 loop spans 15 amino acids. The CDR3 loop is CASSLVQGGDYGYTF. CDR3 sequence (DNA): TGTGCCAGCAGCTTGGTACAGGGCGGGGACTATGGCTACACCTTC.

V and J are TRBV19 and TRBJ2-1, with D perhaps matching TRBD1 or TRBD2 (5 bases each). Germline V lookup: CDR1 LNHDA, CDR2 SQIVND (reference sequence). Between the trimmed V and J ends, which lost 1 base and 6 bases, there was a span of 19 bases. CDR3 length: 17 amino acids. CDR3 DNA: TGTGCCAGTAGTATAGTACAGGCCCCGAGGGGCTCCAATGAGCAGTTCTTC. It specifies CASSIVQAPRGSNEQFF. The full variable domain, in which reference TRBV19 and TRBJ2-1 provide the parts outside the CDR3, is DGGITQSPKYLFRKEGQNVTLSCEQNLNHDAMYWYRQDPGQGLRLIYYSQIVNDFQKGDIAEGYSVSREKKESFPLTVTSAQKNPTAFYLCASSIVQAPRGSNEQFFGPGTRLTVL.

The chain combines TRBV4-2 with TRBJ2-7; TRBD1 matches 9 bases. Per the germline V gene, CDR1 is LGHNA and CDR2 is YNFKEQ. V trimming: 2 bases; J trimming: 5 bases; junction bases outside the gene matches: 7. The CDR3 covers 15 residues. The CDR3 DNA follows: TGTGCCAGCAGCCAAACACAGGGGGCGCGGGACGAGCAGTACTTC. Protein: CASSQTQGARDEQYF.

V usage is TRBV11-2 and J usage is TRBJ2-3; TRBD2 is a possible D gene (5 bases). This CDR3 comprises 14 residues. Looked up from germline, CDR1 is SGHAT and CDR2 is FQNNGV. Trimming removed 5 bases at V and 3 bases at J, with 12 bases between. The CDR3 loop is CASSPERKTDTQYF. The CDR3 nucleotides read TGTGCCAGCAGCCCCGAGCGGAAGACAGATACGCAGTATTTT.

The chain links TRBV9 to TRBJ2-2, with D tentatively TRBD1 or TRBD2 (5 bases each). The V end was cut by 1 base, the J end by 0 bases, with 16 bases between. The CDR3 runs to 18 residues. Looked up from germline, CDR1 is SGDLS and CDR2 is YYNGEE. In nucleotides, the CDR3 is TGTGCCAGCAGCGTACTCAGTGGGGGAGTGGCGAACACCGGGGAGCTGTTTTTT. Its translation: CASSVLSGGVANTGELFF.

The CDR3 spells CASSDGGGQPQHF. The DNA of the CDR3 is TGTGCCAGCAGTGATGGAGGGGGCCAGCCCCAGCATTTT. This chain connects TRBV25-1 to TRBJ1-5; 7 nucleotides align to TRBD1. Trimming at V came to 3 bases and at J to 7 bases, leaving 3 bases not matched to a gene. The CDR3 consists of 13 residues. Germline V CDR1 and CDR2: MGHDK, SYGVNS.

The V call is TRBV7-2, the J call TRBJ2-7; tentatively, D is TRBD1 (6 bases). The V gene's germline CDR1 is SGHTA and CDR2 FQGNSA. The V end lost 4 bases, the J end lost 3 bases, and 19 bases lay between the germline ends. This CDR3 is 16 amino acids long. This chain's CDR3 is CASSSFDRSGNYEQYF. Written as DNA, the CDR3 is TGTGCCAGCAGCTCCTTCGACAGGAGTGGGAACTACGAGCAGTACTTC.

V usage is TRBV5-1 and J usage is TRBJ2-5; TRBD2 agrees at 10 bases. The germline CDR1 and CDR2 sequences are SGHRS and YFSETQ. The CDR3 totals 14 residues. V was pared by 3 bases and J by 3 bases, with 2 bases of the junction left unmatched. The chain's CDR3 is CASSSSGRKETQYF. CDR3 DNA sequence: TGCGCCAGCAGCTCTAGCGGGAGAAAAGAGACCCAGTACTTC. Drawing the rest from reference TRBV5-1 and TRBJ2-5, the complete variable domain is KAGVTQTPRYLIKTRGQQVTLSCSPISGHRSVSWYQQTPGQGLQFLFEYFSETQRNKGNFPGRFSGRQFSNSRSEMNVSTLELGDSALYLCASSSSGRKETQYFGPGTRLLVL.

This sequence joins TRBV18 and TRBJ2-3, with TRBD1 as a possible D gene (5 bases). Germline V gene sequence: CDR1 KGHSH, CDR2 LQKENI. This CDR3 has 13 amino acids. The V end lost 2 bases, the J end lost 10 bases, and 13 bases lay between the germline ends. The CDR3 coding sequence is TGTGCCAGCTCACCAGACATCAGGGAAGCGCAGTATTTT. Protein sequence: CASSPDIREAQYF.

The rearrangement links TRBV9 to TRBJ2-1; 14 nucleotides agree with TRBD2. Trimming at V came to 4 bases and at J to 4 bases, leaving 10 bases not matched to a gene. The germline V gene has CDR1 SGDLS and CDR2 YYNGEE. The CDR3 consists of 18 residues. The CDR3 spells CASSPRLAGGPSYNEQFF. CDR3 nucleotides: TGTGCCAGCAGCCCTCGACTAGCGGGAGGGCCGAGTTACAATGAGCAGTTCTTC.

V is TRBV4-1 and J is TRBJ2-4, with D tentatively TRBD2 (6 bases). This CDR3 is built from 22 residues. Germline loops: CDR1 MGHRA, CDR2 YSYEKL. V lost 0 bases, J lost 2 bases, and 29 bases lay in between. In DNA, the CDR3 is TGCGCCAGCAGCCAAGAGGACGGCGGGACCGCCACATCGGTCCCGACCAAAAACATTCAGTACTTC. Translating gives CASSQEDGGTATSVPTKNIQYF.

The chain carries TRBV7-3 and TRBJ2-6; the D gene is possibly TRBD2 (6 bases). V lost 2 bases and J 4 bases, leaving 9 bases between the germline ends. The CDR3 runs to 15 residues. Germline-derived CDR1 and CDR2 are SGHTA and FQGTGA. The CDR3 DNA follows: TGTGCCAGCAGCTTATCTCTAGCGGGGGCCAACGTCCTGACTTTC. This translates into CASSLSLAGANVLTF.

The chain employs TRBV19 and TRBJ2-5; 11 bases match TRBD2. Unmatched junction bases numbered 9, after V lost 4 bases and J lost 5 bases. Germline CDR1 is LNHDA and CDR2 is SQIVND (reference sequence). The CDR3 totals 16 residues. The CDR3 region is CASSNLLAGADETQYF. CDR3 bases: TGTGCCAGTAGTAACTTACTAGCGGGAGCTGATGAGACCCAGTACTTC.

J is TRBJ2-7 and V is TRBV11-1; D gene unclear. Germline CDR1 and CDR2: SGHAT and FQDESV (reference sequence). This CDR3 is built from 12 residues. Between the trimmed V and J ends, which lost 5 bases and 1 base, there was a span of 6 bases. The CDR3 DNA is TGTGCCAGCAGCGTACAATCCTACGAGCAGTACTTC. Its protein product is CASSVQSYEQYF.

This chain joins TRBV6-6 and TRBJ2-7; D uncertain. The germline V gene encodes CDR1 MNHNY and CDR2 SVGAGI (reference sequence). Trimming took off 2 bases at V and 3 bases at J, with 5 bases between the two ends. The CDR3 sequence is 12 residues long. CDR3 in amino acids: CASSYDRYEQYF. CDR3 nucleotide sequence: TGTGCCAGCAGTTACGACCGCTACGAGCAGTACTTC.

The rearrangement links TRBV5-1 to TRBJ2-1, with 11 bases aligning to TRBD2. The trim removed 4 bases at V and 12 bases at J, leaving 6 bases unmatched. Germline values: CDR1 SGHRS, CDR2 YFSETQ. CDR3 length: 13 amino acids. This CDR3 is CASSTETSGAQFF. DNA for the CDR3: TGCGCCAGCAGCACCGAGACTAGCGGGGCGCAGTTCTTC.

This clone occurred once. The V and J genes are TRBV2 and TRBJ2-7, with 10 bases matching TRBD1. Germline V lookup: CDR1 SNHLY, CDR2 FYNNEI. V was pared by 6 bases and J by 3 bases, with 5 bases of the junction left unmatched. CDR3 length: 14 residues. In nucleotides, the CDR3 is TGTGCCAGCAGCCCAAGGGACAGGGGCTACGAGCAGTACTTC. This translates into CASSPRDRGYEQYF.

V gene TRBV20-1 combines with J gene TRBJ2-1; D unclear. Between the trimmed V and J ends, which lost 5 bases and 4 bases, there was a span of 6 bases. Germline V gene data show CDR1 as DFQATT and CDR2 as SNEGSKA (reference sequence). This CDR3 has 11 residues. CDR3 sequence: CSAPPYNEQFF. The CDR3 region has the DNA TGCAGTGCTCCTCCTTACAATGAGCAGTTCTTC.

This clone was recorded only once. The CDR3 loop reads CAISRPTANYGYTF. The CDR3 bases are TGTGCCATCAGTCGACCGACGGCTAACTATGGCTACACCTTC. The V call is TRBV10-3, the J call TRBJ1-2; unclear D gene. Trimming cost V 5 bases and J 0 bases, with 10 bases left between them. The V gene's germline CDR1 is ENHRY and CDR2 SYGVKD. The CDR3 runs 14 residues.

V and J are TRBV19 and TRBJ2-5, with TRBD2 matching over 7 bases. This CDR3 contains 16 residues. The V gene end was trimmed by 1 base and the J gene end by 3 bases; junction bases not matched to a gene: 8. Per germline, CDR1 LNHDA and CDR2 SQIVND (reference sequence). The CDR3 protein is CASSIGAAGIEETQYF. In DNA, the CDR3 is TGTGCCAGTAGTATAGGGGCAGCGGGAATTGAAGAGACCCAGTACTTC.